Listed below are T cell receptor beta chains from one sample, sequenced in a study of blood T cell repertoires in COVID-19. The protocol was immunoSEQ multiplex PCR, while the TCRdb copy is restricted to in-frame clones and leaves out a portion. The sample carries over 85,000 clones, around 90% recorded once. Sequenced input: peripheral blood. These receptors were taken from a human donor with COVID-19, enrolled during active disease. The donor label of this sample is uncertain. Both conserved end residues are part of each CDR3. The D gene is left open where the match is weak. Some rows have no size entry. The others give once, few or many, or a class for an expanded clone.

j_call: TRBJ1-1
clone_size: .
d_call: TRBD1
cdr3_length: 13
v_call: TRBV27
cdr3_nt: TGTGCCAGCAGTACCGGAGTGACAGGGAAAGCTTTCTTT
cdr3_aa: CASSTGVTGKAFF

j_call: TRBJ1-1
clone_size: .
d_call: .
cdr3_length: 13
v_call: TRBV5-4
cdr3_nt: TGTGCCAGCAGATTGATGGGGGGCACTGAAGCTTTCTTT
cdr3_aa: CASRLMGGTEAFF

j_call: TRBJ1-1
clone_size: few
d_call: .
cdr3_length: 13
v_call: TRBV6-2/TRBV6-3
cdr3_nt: TGTGCCAGCAGTTACGCCACAGGCGATCAAGCTTTCTTT
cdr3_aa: CASSYATGDQAFF

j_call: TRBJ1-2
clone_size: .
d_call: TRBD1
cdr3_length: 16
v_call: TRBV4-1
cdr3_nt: TGCGCCAGCAGCCGTCGCGCGACAGGGGATAACTATGGCTACACCTTC
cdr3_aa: CASSRRATGDNYGYTF

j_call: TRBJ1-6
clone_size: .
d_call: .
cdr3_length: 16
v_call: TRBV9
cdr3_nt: TGTGCCAGCAGCGTAGCCCCGGAAGGGGGAAATTCACCCCTCCACTTT
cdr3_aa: CASSVAPEGGNSPLHF

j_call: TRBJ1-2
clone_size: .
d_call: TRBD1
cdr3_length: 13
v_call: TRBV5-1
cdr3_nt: TGCGCCAGCAGGTGGGACAGGGAGAACGACTACACCTTC
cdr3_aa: CASRWDRENDYTF

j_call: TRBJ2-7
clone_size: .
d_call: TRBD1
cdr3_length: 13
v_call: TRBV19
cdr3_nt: TGTGCCAGTAGTGCAGACAGGGTTGCCGAGCAGTACTTC
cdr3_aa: CASSADRVAEQYF

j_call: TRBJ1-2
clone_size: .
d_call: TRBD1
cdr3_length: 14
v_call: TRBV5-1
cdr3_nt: TGCGCCAGCAGCACCGGGGACAGGGAGGAAGGCTACACCTTC
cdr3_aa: CASSTGDREEGYTF

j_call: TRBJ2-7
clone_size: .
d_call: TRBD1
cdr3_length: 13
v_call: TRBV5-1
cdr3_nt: TGCGCCAGCAGTTGGACAGGGGCCTACGAGCAGTACTTC
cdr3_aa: CASSWTGAYEQYF

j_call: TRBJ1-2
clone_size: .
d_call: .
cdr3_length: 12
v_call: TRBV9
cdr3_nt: TGTGCCAGCAGGGGGCTTAACTATGGCTACACCTTC
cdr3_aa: CASRGLNYGYTF

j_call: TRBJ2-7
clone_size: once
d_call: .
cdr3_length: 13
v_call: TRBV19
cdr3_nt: TGTGCCAGTAGTAAGACAGTCCTATACGAGCAGTACTTC
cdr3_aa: CASSKTVLYEQYF

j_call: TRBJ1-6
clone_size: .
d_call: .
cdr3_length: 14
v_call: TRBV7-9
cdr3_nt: TGTGCCAGCAGCCTTACAGGGAGTAATTCACCCCTCCACTTT
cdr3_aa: CASSLTGSNSPLHF

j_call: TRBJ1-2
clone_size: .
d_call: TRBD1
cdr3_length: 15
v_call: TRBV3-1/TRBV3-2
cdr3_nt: TGTGCCAGCAGCCCTCCCCAAACAGGGGCGGGTGGCTACACCTTC
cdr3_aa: CASSPPQTGAGGYTF

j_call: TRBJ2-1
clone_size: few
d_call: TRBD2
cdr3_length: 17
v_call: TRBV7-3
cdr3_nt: TGTGCCAGCAGCTTAACGTGGACTAGCGGGGGGTGCAATGAGCAGTTCTTC
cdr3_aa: CASSLTWTSGGCNEQFF

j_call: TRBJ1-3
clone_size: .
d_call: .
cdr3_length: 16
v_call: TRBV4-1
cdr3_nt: TGCGCCAGCAGCCAAGAAGGTGAAGGGGCTGGAAACACCATATATTTT
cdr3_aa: CASSQEGEGAGNTIYF

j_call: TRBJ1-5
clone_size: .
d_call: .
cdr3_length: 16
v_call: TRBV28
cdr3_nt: TGTGCCAGCAGCCCCCGCGGGGCAGGTAGCAATCAGCCCCAGCATTTT
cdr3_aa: CASSPRGAGSNQPQHF

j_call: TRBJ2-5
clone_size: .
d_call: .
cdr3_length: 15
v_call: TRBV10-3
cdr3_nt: TGTGCCATCGCCAAGGGGGCGGGGGGTGAAGAGACCCAGTACTTC
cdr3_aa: CAIAKGAGGEETQYF

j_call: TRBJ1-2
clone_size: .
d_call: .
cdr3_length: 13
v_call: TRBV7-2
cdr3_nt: TGTGCCAGCAGCTTAAGCAGGGAATATGGCTACACCTTC
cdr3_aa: CASSLSREYGYTF

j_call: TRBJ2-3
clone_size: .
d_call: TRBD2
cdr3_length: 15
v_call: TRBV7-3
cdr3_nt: TGTGCCAGCAGCTTATCCGGACTAGCGTCAGATACGCAGTATTTT
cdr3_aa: CASSLSGLASDTQYF

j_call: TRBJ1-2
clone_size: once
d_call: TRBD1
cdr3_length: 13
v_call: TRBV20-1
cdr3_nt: TGCAGTGCTAGTGGGACAGGATCTAGCGGCTACACCTTC
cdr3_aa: CSASGTGSSGYTF

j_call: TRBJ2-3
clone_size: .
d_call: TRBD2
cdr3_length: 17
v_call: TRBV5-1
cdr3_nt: TGCGCCAGCAGCTTGTTGAGTCTAGCGGCCAGCACAGATACGCAGTATTTT
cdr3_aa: CASSLLSLAASTDTQYF

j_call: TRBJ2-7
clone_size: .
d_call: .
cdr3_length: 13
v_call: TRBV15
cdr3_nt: TGTGCCACCAGCACCCCCGGGACCTACGAGCAGTACTTC
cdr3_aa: CATSTPGTYEQYF

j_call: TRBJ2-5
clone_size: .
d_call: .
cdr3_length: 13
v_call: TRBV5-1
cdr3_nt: TGCGCCAGCAGCTTCGTAGAGGCGGAGACCCAGTACTTC
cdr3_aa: CASSFVEAETQYF

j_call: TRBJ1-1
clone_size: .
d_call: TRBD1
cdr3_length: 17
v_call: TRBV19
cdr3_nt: TGTGCCAGTAGTATTGGGACAGGGGACCAATCCAACACTGAAGCTTTCTTT
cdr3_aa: CASSIGTGDQSNTEAFF

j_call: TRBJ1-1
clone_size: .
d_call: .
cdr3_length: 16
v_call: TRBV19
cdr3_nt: TGTGCCAGTAGTATAGCCCCCCACTACTCGAACACTGAAGCTTTCTTT
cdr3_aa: CASSIAPHYSNTEAFF

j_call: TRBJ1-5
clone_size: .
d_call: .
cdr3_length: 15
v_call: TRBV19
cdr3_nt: TGTGCCAGTATTGCGACAGGTAAAAGGAATCAGCCCCAGCATTTT
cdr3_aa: CASIATGKRNQPQHF

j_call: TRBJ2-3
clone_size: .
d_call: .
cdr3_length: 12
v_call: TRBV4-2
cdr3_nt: TGTGCCAGCAGCCAAGATTTAAATACGCAGTATTTT
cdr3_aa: CASSQDLNTQYF

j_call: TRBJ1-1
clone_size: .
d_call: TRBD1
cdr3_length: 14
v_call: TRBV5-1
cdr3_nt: TGCGCCAGCAGCTCGACAGGGTCGGGCACTGAAGCTTTCTTT
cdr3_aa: CASSSTGSGTEAFF

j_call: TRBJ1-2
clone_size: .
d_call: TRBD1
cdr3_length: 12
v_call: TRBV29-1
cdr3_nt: TGCAGCGTCGACAGGGGGCGCGATGGCTACACCTTC
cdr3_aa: CSVDRGRDGYTF

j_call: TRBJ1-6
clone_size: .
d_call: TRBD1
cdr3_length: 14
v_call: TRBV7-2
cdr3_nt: TGTGCCAGCAGCTTCGCAGGGGGTAATTCACCCCTCCACTTT
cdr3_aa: CASSFAGGNSPLHF

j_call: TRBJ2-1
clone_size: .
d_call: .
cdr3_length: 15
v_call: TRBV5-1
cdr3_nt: TGCGCCAGCAGCTTGGATGGGAGGGGGTACAATGAGCAGTTCTTC
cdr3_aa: CASSLDGRGYNEQFF

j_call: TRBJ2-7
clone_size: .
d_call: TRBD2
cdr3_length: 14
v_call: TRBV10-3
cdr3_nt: TGTGCCATCAGGGACACTAGCGGGTCCTACGAGCAGTACTTC
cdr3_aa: CAIRDTSGSYEQYF

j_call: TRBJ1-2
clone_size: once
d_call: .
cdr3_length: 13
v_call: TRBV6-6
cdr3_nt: TGTGCCAGCCGTGCGGGGGCGCACTATGGCTACACCTTC
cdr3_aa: CASRAGAHYGYTF

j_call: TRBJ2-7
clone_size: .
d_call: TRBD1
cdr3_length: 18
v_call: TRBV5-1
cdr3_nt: TGCGCCAGCAGCCAAAGTAAGATAGACAGGGGGGAGTCCTACGAGCAGTACTTC
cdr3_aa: CASSQSKIDRGESYEQYF

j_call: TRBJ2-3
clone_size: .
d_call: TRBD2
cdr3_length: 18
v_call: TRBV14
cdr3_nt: TGTGCCAGCAGCCAAGGTAGCGGGGGGGCCTTGGGTCCAGATACGCAGTATTTT
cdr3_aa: CASSQGSGGALGPDTQYF

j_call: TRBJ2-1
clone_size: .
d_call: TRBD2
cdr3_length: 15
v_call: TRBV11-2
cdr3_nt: TGTGCCAGCAGTGAGGTGCGGCGGGAGGGGGCTGAGCAGTTCTTC
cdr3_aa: CASSEVRREGAEQFF

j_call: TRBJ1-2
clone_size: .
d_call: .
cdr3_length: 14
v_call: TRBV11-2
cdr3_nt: TGTGCCAGCAGCTTGGGGCAGGGTCGCTCGGGCTACACCTTC
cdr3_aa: CASSLGQGRSGYTF